This is a list of T cell receptor beta chains from one sample in a study of PD-1 blockade in classical Hodgkin lymphoma. Sequencing used immunoSEQ multiplex PCR; TCRdb keeps in-frame clones, though not all of them. This table holds tens of thousands of clones, about 86% found once. Sequencing used peripheral blood mononuclear cells (PBMCs), obtained before the second cycle of nivolumab. Receptor source: a human donor with classical Hodgkin lymphoma. The CDR3 runs from the conserved cysteine through the conserved F or W. A D gene is named only where the DNA matches it firmly. A row's size may be missing; if present it is once, few, many or a size class.

clone_size,v_call,j_call,d_call,cdr3_aa,cdr3_nt
-,TRBV7-9,TRBJ2-3,-,CASSLSGRGNTDTQYF,TGTGCCAGCAGCTTATCGGGTAGGGGCAACACAGATACGCAGTATTTT
once,TRBV11-2,TRBJ1-5,TRBD1,CASSDRATDQPQHF,TGTGCCAGCAGTGACAGGGCCACAGATCAGCCCCAGCATTTT
-,TRBV6-5,TRBJ1-2,-,CASSYLAAYGYTF,TGTGCCAGCAGTTACCTAGCGGCGTATGGCTACACCTTC
-,TRBV2,TRBJ2-1,TRBD2,CASVSTSGSLYEQFF,TGTGCCAGCGTTAGTACTAGCGGGAGTTTGTATGAGCAGTTCTTC
-,TRBV11-3,TRBJ1-1,TRBD1,CASSPGQGAYTEAFF,TGTGCCAGCAGCCCAGGACAGGGGGCATACACTGAAGCTTTCTTT
once,TRBV4-1,TRBJ1-4,TRBD1,CASRQPWDSREEKLFF,TGCGCCAGCAGACAACCCTGGGACAGCCGAGAAGAAAAACTGTTTTTT
few,TRBV19,TRBJ2-1,-,CAASSTSARINEQFF,TGTGCGGCCAGTAGTACTTCTGCGAGAATTAATGAGCAGTTCTTC
-,TRBV19,TRBJ2-7,-,CASSTSLVSTPLREQYF,TGTGCCAGTAGTACCTCCCTTGTTTCAACCCCCCTACGCGAGCAGTACTTC
-,TRBV19,TRBJ1-1,-,CASSITGIHEAFF,TGTGCCAGTAGTATTACAGGGATTCATGAAGCTTTCTTT
-,TRBV5-5,TRBJ1-1,-,CASSPRPMNTEAFF,TGTGCCAGCAGTCCGCGACCCATGAACACTGAAGCTTTCTTT
-,TRBV21-1,TRBJ2-2,-,CASSKKASVEWGELFF,TGTGCCAGCAGCAAGAAGGCTAGCGTCGAATGGGGGGAGCTGTTTTTT
-,TRBV18,TRBJ2-5,-,CASSPLEETQYF,TGTGCCAGCTCACCATTAGAAGAGACCCAGTACTTC
-,TRBV21-1,TRBJ2-2,-,CASSTRFRTGSGFAPKTGELFF,TGTGCCAGCAGCACCCGGTTTAGGACAGGGTCTGGCTTCGCTCCTAAAACCGGGGAGCTGTTTTTT
once,TRBV5-4,TRBJ2-1,-,CASSLLKGGNEQFF,TGTGCCAGCAGCTTGCTTAAGGGGGGGAATGAGCAGTTCTTC
-,TRBV6-6,TRBJ2-7,-,CASSRPERNYEQYF,TGTGCCAGCAGTCGGCCGGAGCGAAACTACGAGCAGTACTTC
-,TRBV27,TRBJ2-1,-,CASRQGTSSYNEQFF,TGTGCCAGCAGACAGGGGACTAGTTCCTACAATGAGCAGTTCTTC
-,TRBV28,TRBJ1-2,-,CASRQGTDNGYTF,TGTGCCAGCAGGCAAGGAACAGACAATGGCTACACCTTC
-,TRBV18,TRBJ2-3,-,CASSPGVDTDTQYF,TGTGCCAGCTCACCAGGGGTTGACACAGATACGCAGTATTTT
-,TRBV10-2,TRBJ2-7,TRBD1,CASRTGWTYEQYF,TGCGCCAGTAGGACAGGGTGGACCTACGAGCAGTACTTC
once,TRBV5-1,TRBJ2-1,-,CASTQGRLDFPYNEQFF,TGCGCCAGCACCCAAGGCCGACTGGACTTTCCCTACAATGAGCAGTTCTTC
medium-sized,TRBV9,TRBJ1-2,-,CASSVEGDPAYGYTF,TGTGCCAGCAGCGTAGAAGGGGACCCAGCCTATGGCTACACCTTC
-,TRBV15,TRBJ2-2,TRBD1,CATSGRDRADGELFF,TGTGCCACCAGCGGACGGGACAGGGCTGACGGGGAGCTGTTTTTT
few,TRBV11-2,TRBJ2-1,TRBD2,CASSSGTSSNEQFF,TGTGCCAGCAGCTCCGGGACTAGTTCGAATGAGCAGTTCTTC